This entry lists 24 T cell receptor beta chains sequenced from one sample in a study of CXCR3-negative and CXCR3-positive naive CD8 T cells. Study-level results: More hydrophobic TRB CDR3s occurred in CXCR3-positive than in CXCR3-negative naive cells.

The authors made the TRB cDNA libraries by 5' RACE using UMI labels. One entry per CDR3 protein, without DNA, is what TCRdb gives after re-calling the 5' RACE reads. Recorded for this sample: under 70,000 distinct CDR3 sequences. These receptors have no identified antigens. The sequencing sample was made of naive CXCR3+ CD8+ T cells from blood. Specified subset: CD45RO-CCR7+CD27+CD95- naive CD8+ T cells expressing CXCR3 (TNR3+). These TCRs come from a human donor in good health. Some clones in this sample may be carry-over from other donors' samples.

The chain has TRBV7-8 and TRBJ2-3; TCRdb reports TRBD2, a call that lacks DNA to check it against. CDR3 size: 15 residues. The germline CDR1 and CDR2 sequences are SGHVS and FQNEAQ. The CDR3: CASSYTSGGGDTQYF.

V usage is TRBV29-1 and J usage is TRBJ2-7; TCRdb lists TRBD2, though no DNA is available to test this call. The CDR3 loop spans 13 amino acids. The germline V gene has CDR1 SQVTM and CDR2 ANQGSEA. CDR3 amino acids: CSVGAQSRYEQYF.

The J gene is TRBJ1-1, the V gene TRBV29-1. The CDR3 is 12 amino acids. Germline assignment: CDR1 SQVTM and CDR2 ANQGSEA. CDR3 sequence: CSVDLPNTEAFF. The full variable domain, in which reference TRBV29-1 and TRBJ1-1 provide the parts outside the CDR3, is SAVISQKPSRDICQRGTSLTIQCQVDSQVTMMFWYRQQPGQSLTLIATANQGSEATYESGFVIDKFPISRPNLTFSTLTVSNMSPEDSSIYLCSVDLPNTEAFFGQGTRLTVV.

The rearrangement joins TRBV7-9 to TRBJ2-5; the D gene TCRdb calls, TRBD2, cannot be checked with no DNA. Germline V gene data show CDR1 as SEHNR and CDR2 as FQNEAQ (reference sequence). This CDR3 has 15 residues. The CDR3 sequence: CASSLKRGNQETQYF.

V and J are TRBV19 and TRBJ1-1. Germline V gives CDR1 LNHDA, CDR2 SQIVND (reference sequence). The CDR3 spans 17 residues. This CDR3 is CASRFSALDDWNTEAFF.

CDR3 sequence: CASSPLTGINEQFF. The V call is TRBV19, the J call TRBJ2-1; TCRdb names TRBD1, which stays unverified in the absence of DNA. The CDR3 runs to 14 residues. The germline V gene has CDR1 LNHDA and CDR2 SQIVND (reference sequence).

V and J are TRBV29-1 and TRBJ2-7; TCRdb calls TRBD1, which cannot be checked without DNA. The CDR3 spans 12 residues. Germline CDR1 SQVTM, CDR2 ANQGSEA. CDR3 sequence reads: CSIQWAGSEQYF.

V is TRBV7-6 and J is TRBJ1-6; TCRdb selects TRBD1, and the lack of DNA leaves this call unchecked. The CDR3 is 14 amino acids. CDR1 and CDR2 (germline): SGHVS, FNYEAQ. The CDR3: CASSPTGYNSPLHF.

V and J are TRBV29-1 and TRBJ1-2. Germline values: CDR1 SQVTM, CDR2 ANQGSEA. The CDR3 spans 13 residues. CDR3 protein: CSVEDTYSDGYTF.

The rearrangement uses TRBV4-1 and TRBJ1-2. The germline V gene encodes CDR1 MGHRA and CDR2 YSYEKL. This CDR3 spans 12 amino acids. The CDR3 region is CASSQADVGYTF.

V and J are TRBV7-8 and TRBJ2-7. The germline gives CDR1 SGHVS, CDR2 FQNEAQ. The CDR3 runs to 12 residues. CDR3 protein: CASSRESVEQYF.

This chain uses TRBV29-1 with TRBJ1-6. CDR1 and CDR2 (germline): SQVTM, ANQGSEA. The CDR3 covers 12 residues. The CDR3 is CSVEDLESALHF.

The J gene is TRBJ2-2, the V gene TRBV20-1; TCRdb's assignment of TRBD2 cannot be checked, as there is no DNA. Germline loops: CDR1 DFQATT, CDR2 SNEGSKA (reference sequence). This CDR3 region has 16 residues. The CDR3: CSARDMDRGGAGELFF.

This chain links TRBV16 with TRBJ1-1; TCRdb reports TRBD1, a call that lacks DNA to check it against. The CDR3 consists of 14 residues. CDR1 and CDR2 from the germline V gene are KGHSY and FQNENV. CDR3 residues: CASSQGQGLSEAFF.

J is TRBJ2-3 and V is TRBV11-2; checking the TCRdb D call of TRBD1 is not possible without DNA. The CDR3 is 14 amino acids. Germline V gives CDR1 SGHAT, CDR2 FQNNGV. The CDR3 loop is CASSLAPGSDTQYF.

This chain joins TRBV14 and TRBJ2-7; the D gene TCRdb calls, TRBD1, cannot be checked with no DNA. Germline CDR1 and CDR2: SGHDN and FVKESK. This CDR3 has 16 residues. CDR3: CASSQDLDRGLYEQYF.

V usage is TRBV6-6 and J usage is TRBJ2-6; TCRdb gives TRBD2 as the D gene, but with no DNA this cannot be confirmed. Germline V lookup: CDR1 MNHNY, CDR2 SVGAGI (reference sequence). This CDR3 is 18 amino acids long. CDR3 region: CASIWEGPNFSGANVLTF.

The chain joins TRBV6-6 to TRBJ2-5. This CDR3 has 12 amino acids. The germline V gene encodes CDR1 MNHNY and CDR2 SVGAGI (reference sequence). The chain's CDR3 is CASSYGFYEQYF.

This chain joins TRBV4-1 and TRBJ2-3. Germline CDR1 reads MGHRA; CDR2 reads YSYEKL. CDR3 length equals 13 residues. CDR3 sequence: CASSPPYTDTQYF.

The chain recombines TRBV21-1 with TRBJ2-3; TCRdb proposes TRBD2, but this gene call is untestable without DNA. TRBV21-1 is described as a pseudogene. This CDR3 region has 16 residues. CDR3 residues: CASSKATSTSLDTQYF.

The V call is TRBV7-3, the J call TRBJ2-2; the D gene TCRdb calls, TRBD2, cannot be checked with no DNA. Germline V gene lookup returns CDR1 SGHTA and CDR2 FQGTGA. CDR3 size: 19 residues. The CDR3 reads CASSFRNGLAGENTGELFF.

The genes are TRBV11-3 and TRBJ2-7; as DNA is missing, the TRBD1 call by TCRdb cannot be tested. The CDR3 extends over 12 amino acids. Germline V CDR1 and CDR2: SGHNT, YENEEA. The CDR3 reads CASSTGTHEQYF.

The chain links TRBV20-1 to TRBJ1-5. This CDR3 comprises 15 residues. Germline V CDR1 and CDR2: DFQATT, SNEGSKA (reference sequence). The CDR3 reads CSAREDASLNQPQHF.

The J gene is TRBJ1-5, the V gene TRBV7-2. In germline, CDR1 is SGHTA, CDR2 FQGNSA. The CDR3 covers 13 residues. The CDR3 here is CASSLDSNQPQHF. The variable domain in full, completed from reference TRBV7-2 and TRBJ1-5, reads GAGVSQSPSNKVTEKGKDVELRCDPISGHTALYWYRQSLGQGLEFLIYFQGNSAPDKSGLPSDRFSAERTGGSVSTLTIQRTQQEDSAVYLCASSLDSNQPQHFGDGTRLSIL.